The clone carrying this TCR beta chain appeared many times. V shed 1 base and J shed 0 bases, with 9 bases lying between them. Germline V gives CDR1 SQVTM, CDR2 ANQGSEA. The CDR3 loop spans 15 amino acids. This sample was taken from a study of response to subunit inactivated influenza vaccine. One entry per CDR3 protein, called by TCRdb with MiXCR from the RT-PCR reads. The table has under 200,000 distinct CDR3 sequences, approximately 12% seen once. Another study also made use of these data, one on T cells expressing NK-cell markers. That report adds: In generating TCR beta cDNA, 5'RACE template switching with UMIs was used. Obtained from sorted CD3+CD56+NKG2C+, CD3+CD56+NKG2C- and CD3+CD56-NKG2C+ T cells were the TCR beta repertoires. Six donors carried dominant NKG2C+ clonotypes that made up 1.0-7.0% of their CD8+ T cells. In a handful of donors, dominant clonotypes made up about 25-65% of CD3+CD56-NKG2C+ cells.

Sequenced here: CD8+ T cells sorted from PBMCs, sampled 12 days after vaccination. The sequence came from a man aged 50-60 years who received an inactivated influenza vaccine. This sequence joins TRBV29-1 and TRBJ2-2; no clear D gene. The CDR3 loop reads CSVEGEAANTGELFF. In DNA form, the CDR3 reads TGCAGCGTTGAAGGAGAGGCGGCGAACACCGGGGAGCTGTTTTTT.